The present entry profiles one T cell receptor beta chain with its context. The specificity of this receptor is unknown. No much larger clonotype is one base removed from it; base qualities were not supplied. The immunoSEQ Assay, a bias-controlled multiplex PCR, was used to amplify TCRbeta CDR3 regions from genomic DNA. The source study handled its data this way. Nucleated cell counts per sample were estimated from amplification of reference gene primers within the assay. To quantify the absolute abundance of each unique TCRbeta CDR3 rearrangement, sequence reads were collapsed and filtered. For each sample, productive Simpson clonality was calculated as the square root of Simpson's diversity index across productive rearrangements. The table comes from immuneACCESS by way of TCRdb, which keeps in-frame sequences with V and J called. Part of the clones is missing from these tables; in studies checked, under half for an unresolved V gene and the rest for unknown reasons. Clonal size and the V and J genes are those of that table, whereas D and trimming came from the DNA. Counted in this sample were about 98,000 clones; about 84% of them appeared once. The top ten hold roughly 10% of the sample.

Each collaborating institution followed its own protocols to collect whole blood in K2EDTA tubes. For TCRbeta analysis, collaborator samples were shipped as frozen whole blood, as isolated PBMCs, or as DNA extracted from either sample type. This entry belongs to a study of blood T cell repertoires in COVID-19 (dated by TCRdb to 2020 to 2022). Broadly, across the study: Collaborator samples came from the United States, Italy and Spain and covered acute and convalescent phases of COVID-19. The repertoires were released in a freely available public database intended as a resource for research on the immune response to SARS-CoV-2. The dataset comprised deeply sampled blood TCRbeta repertoires from subjects exposed to, actively infected with, or recovered from COVID-19. The sample metadata nearly always contained a de-identified subject ID, COVID-19 status, age in years and sex. HLA class I and class II types, where available, came from metadata supplied by the sample provider rather than from assay-based typing. The prospective study material was composed of cDNA or gDNA derived from T cells, B-cell-depleted T cells, or PBMCs. The samples were drawn from two sources: the first 160 participants of the ongoing ImmuneRACE study, and 950 to 1,500 subjects contributed by 6 global collaborators. The research as a whole found: How much clinical and demographic metadata was included differed by source and by participant, and the metadata was provided uncurated.

Sequenced input: peripheral blood. This TCR was sampled from a woman aged 80 or over with acute or convalescent COVID-19.

The CDR3 is CASSHTGAGEKLFF. The nucleotide sequence is given as TGTGCCAGCAGTCATACAGGGGCTGGTGAAAAACTGTTTTTT. Rearrangement joined TRBV27 to TRBJ1-4, with 7 bases in between that match TRBD1. Taken from cysteine to phenylalanine, the CDR3 has 14 residues. Just the 42-base CDR3 DNA is kept, in frame starting at base 1. Via the germline V gene (reference sequence), CDR1 is MNHEY and CDR2 SMNVEV. Trimming leaves V shorter by 5 bases and J shorter by 7 bases, with the junction holding 7 bases beyond the gene matches.